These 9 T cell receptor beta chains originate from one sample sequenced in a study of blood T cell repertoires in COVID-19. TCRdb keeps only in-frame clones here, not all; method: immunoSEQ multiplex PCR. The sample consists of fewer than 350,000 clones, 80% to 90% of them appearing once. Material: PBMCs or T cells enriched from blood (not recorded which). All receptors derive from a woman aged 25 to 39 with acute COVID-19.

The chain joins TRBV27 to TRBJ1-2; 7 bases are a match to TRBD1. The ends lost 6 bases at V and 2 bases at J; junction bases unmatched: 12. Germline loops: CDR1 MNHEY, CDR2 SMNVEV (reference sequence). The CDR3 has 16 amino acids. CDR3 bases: TGTGCCAGCAGCACTGCCCCCCGAGGGGGCAACTATGGCTACACCTTC. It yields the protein CASSTAPRGGNYGYTF.

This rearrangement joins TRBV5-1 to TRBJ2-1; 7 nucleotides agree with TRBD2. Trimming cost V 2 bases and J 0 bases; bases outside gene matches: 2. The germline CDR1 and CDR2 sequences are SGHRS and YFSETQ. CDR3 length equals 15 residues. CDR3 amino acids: CASSFSSGSYNEQFF. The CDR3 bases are TGCGCCAGCAGCTTTTCTAGCGGCTCCTACAATGAGCAGTTCTTC.

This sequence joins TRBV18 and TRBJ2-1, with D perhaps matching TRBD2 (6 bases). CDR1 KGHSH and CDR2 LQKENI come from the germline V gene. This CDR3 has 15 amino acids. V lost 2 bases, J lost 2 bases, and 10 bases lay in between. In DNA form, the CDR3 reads TGTGCCAGCTCACCATTCGGACTAACCTACAATGAGCAGTTCTTC. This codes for CASSPFGLTYNEQFF.

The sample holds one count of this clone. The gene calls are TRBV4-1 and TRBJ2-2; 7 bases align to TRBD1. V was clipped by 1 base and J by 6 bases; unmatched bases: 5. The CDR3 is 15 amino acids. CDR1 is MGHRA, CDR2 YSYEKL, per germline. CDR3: CASSQGQGPPGELFF. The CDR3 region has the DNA TGCGCCAGCAGCCAAGGACAGGGTCCTCCCGGGGAGCTGTTTTTT.

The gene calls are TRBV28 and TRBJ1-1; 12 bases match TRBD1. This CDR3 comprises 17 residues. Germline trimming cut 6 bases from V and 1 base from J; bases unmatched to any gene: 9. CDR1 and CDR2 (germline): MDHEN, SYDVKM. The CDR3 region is CASSPPPGQGANTEAFF. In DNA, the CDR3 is TGTGCCAGCAGCCCTCCCCCGGGACAGGGGGCGAACACTGAAGCTTTCTTT.

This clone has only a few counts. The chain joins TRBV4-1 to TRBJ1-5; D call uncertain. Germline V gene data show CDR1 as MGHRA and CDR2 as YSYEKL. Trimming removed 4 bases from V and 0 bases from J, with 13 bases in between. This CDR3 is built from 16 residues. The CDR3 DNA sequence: TGCGCCAGCAGCCCATGGGCAGGCAATAGCAATCAGCCCCAGCATTTT. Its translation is CASSPWAGNSNQPQHF.

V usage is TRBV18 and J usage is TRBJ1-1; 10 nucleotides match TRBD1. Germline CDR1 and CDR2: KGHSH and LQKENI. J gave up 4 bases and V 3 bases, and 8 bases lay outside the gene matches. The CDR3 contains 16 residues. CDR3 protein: CASSPSTGGVSTEAFF. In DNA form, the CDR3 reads TGTGCCAGCTCACCTTCGACAGGGGGCGTGAGCACTGAAGCTTTCTTT.

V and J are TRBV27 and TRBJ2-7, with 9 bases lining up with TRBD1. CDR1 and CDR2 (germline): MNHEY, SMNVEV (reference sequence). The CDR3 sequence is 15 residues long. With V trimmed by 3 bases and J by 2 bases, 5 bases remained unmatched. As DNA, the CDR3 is TGTGCCAGCAGTTTTTGGACAGGGGCGACCTACGAGCAGTACTTC. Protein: CASSFWTGATYEQYF.

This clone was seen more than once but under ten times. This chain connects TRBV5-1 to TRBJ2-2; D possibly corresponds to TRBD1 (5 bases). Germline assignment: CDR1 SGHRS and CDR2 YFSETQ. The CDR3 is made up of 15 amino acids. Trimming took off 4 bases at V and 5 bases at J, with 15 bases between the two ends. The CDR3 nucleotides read TGCGCCAGCAGCCTTCGGCAGGGCTTGACCGGGGAGCTGTTTTTT. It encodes CASSLRQGLTGELFF.